This T cell receptor (beta chain) was recovered during a study of T cell repertoires in cytomegalovirus infection. At the level of the study: Recently identified HLA-C-restricted CMV epitopes and well-studied HLA-B-restricted CMV epitopes were used by the study. Public TCR beta signatures provided an indication of both CMV infection and a matching HLA type.

The germline CDR1 and CDR2 sequences are SGHNT and YYREEE (reference sequence). This CDR3 is 17 amino acids long. The V end lost 0 bases, the J end lost 4 bases, and 20 bases lay between the germline ends. Findings of the study overall: HLA-C-restricted TCR beta clonotypes specific for CMV led the ex vivo response. Accumulated public TCR beta family frequency recognized individuals carrying CMV together with the relevant HLA.

Via MiXCR, TCRdb re-called the reads, giving one row per CDR3 protein. The table includes just over 450,000 distinct CDR3 sequences, approximately 46% detected once. This clonotype occurred a few times. Its antigen remains unidentified. This clonotype was obtained from a human donor in good health (CMV status not recorded). Some clones in this sample may be carry-over from other donors' samples. This sequence joins TRBV5-4 and TRBJ2-7, with D possibly being TRBD1 (7 bases). The sequencing used cultured PBMCs, collected from culture after CMV antigen stimulation. The CDR3 sequence: CASSLGVAPTGTYEQYF. The CDR3 DNA reads as TGTGCCAGCAGCTTGGGGGTAGCTCCGACAGGGACTTACGAGCAGTACTTC.